The next 20 T cell receptor beta chains were all read from a single sample in a study of cytomegalovirus exposure and HLA in healthy donors. PCR used 60 Vbeta primers and 13 Jbeta primers. Sequencing used immunoSEQ multiplex PCR; TCRdb keeps in-frame clones, though not all of them. The sample carries fewer than 250,000 clones, over 70% recorded once. Sequenced material: PBMCs. These receptors all come from a woman in her thirties in good health and CMV-seropositive.

The genes are TRBV7-2 and TRBJ1-5; perhaps TRBD1 as D (5 bases). The germline CDR1 and CDR2 sequences are SGHTA and FQGNSA. The V end lost 5 bases, the J end lost 7 bases, and 15 bases lay between the germline ends. The CDR3 spans 14 residues. DNA of the CDR3: TGTGCCAGCAGCCCCGGAGGGGTAAGACAGCCCCAGCATTTT. Encoded protein: CASSPGGVRQPQHF.

The CDR3 nucleotides read TGCGCCAGCAGCCCGACTAGCGGGTTCCAGTCTTTCTCCTACGAGCAGTACTTC. It yields the protein CASSPTSGFQSFSYEQYF. This chain connects TRBV4-1 to TRBJ2-7; 10 bases are shared with TRBD2. This CDR3 is built from 18 residues. Losses at the gene ends were 4 bases for V and 0 bases for J; bases not matched to a gene: 12. Germline values: CDR1 MGHRA, CDR2 YSYEKL.

The CDR3 loop reads CASSLGLAVGDEQFF. The CDR3 coding sequence is TGTGCCAGCAGTCTCGGACTAGCGGTGGGCGATGAGCAGTTCTTC. The genes are TRBV27 and TRBJ2-1; TRBD2 aligns across 10 bases. The length of the CDR3 is 15 residues. V was clipped by 5 bases and J by 8 bases; unmatched bases: 9. Germline V lookup: CDR1 MNHEY, CDR2 SMNVEV (reference sequence).

This sequence joins TRBV25-1 and TRBJ2-7; TRBD1 matches 7 bases. Per the germline V gene, CDR1 is MGHDK and CDR2 is SYGVNS. The CDR3 runs to 15 residues. Losses at the gene ends were 2 bases for V and 2 bases for J; bases not matched to a gene: 6. The DNA of the CDR3 is TGTGCCAGCAGTGAAGGTACAGGGGCACCCTACGAGCAGTACTTC. Amino acids: CASSEGTGAPYEQYF.

The chain couples TRBV18 to TRBJ1-5; 7 bases are a match to TRBD1. The CDR3 runs 16 residues. Unmatched junction bases numbered 9, after V lost 3 bases and J lost 4 bases. Germline V lookup: CDR1 KGHSH, CDR2 LQKENI. CDR3 in amino acids: CASSPPGTEINQPQHF. The DNA for the CDR3 is TGTGCCAGCTCACCGCCCGGGACAGAAATAAATCAGCCCCAGCATTTT.

In this sample, this clone turned up once. This CDR3 is also generated by other DNA sequences in the sample. V is TRBV11-2 and J is TRBJ1-1; D unresolved. Germline V gives CDR1 SGHAT, CDR2 FQNNGV. This CDR3 has 14 amino acids. V lost 1 base and J 1 base, leaving 7 bases between the germline ends. The CDR3 reads CASSLGAGNTEAFF. As DNA, the CDR3 is TGTGCCAGCAGCTTAGGGGCGGGGAACACTGAAGCTTTCTTT.

The rearrangement joins TRBV27 to TRBJ2-7, with D possibly being TRBD2 (5 bases). CDR1 and CDR2 from the germline V gene are MNHEY and SMNVEV (reference sequence). Deletions cut 8 bases from V and 7 bases from J, with 27 bases between. This CDR3 has 16 residues. The CDR3 is CASRLGGPPGLVEQYF. The CDR3 DNA sequence: TGTGCCAGCCGTCTGGGCGGGCCGCCCGGGCTAGTTGAGCAGTACTTC.

The gene calls are TRBV2 and TRBJ2-5, with 9 positions matching TRBD2. CDR3 size: 16 residues. The germline V gene encodes CDR1 SNHLY and CDR2 FYNNEI. J lost 5 bases, V lost 5 bases, and 12 bases had no gene match. CDR3: CASSTRAGTSRETQYF. The CDR3 bases are TGTGCCAGCAGTACCCGTGCCGGGACTAGCAGGGAGACCCAGTACTTC.

The V call is TRBV27, the J call TRBJ1-4; 9 bases are a match to TRBD1. CDR1 and CDR2 (germline): MNHEY, SMNVEV (reference sequence). The length of the CDR3 is 18 residues. V was clipped by 7 bases and J by 5 bases; unmatched bases: 17. The DNA of the CDR3 is TGTGCCAGCAACTGGGGGGAAGGACAGGGGAGAAAAAATGAAAAACTGTTTTTT. This codes for CASNWGEGQGRKNEKLFF.

Of note for this clone: The junction departs from the called germline gene at one end, perhaps through a read error. The V call is TRBV18, the J call TRBJ2-2, with 10 bases aligning to TRBD1. The CDR3 extends over 16 amino acids. The germline CDR1 and CDR2 sequences are KGHSH and LQKENI. The CDR3 region has the DNA TGTGCCAGCTCCCCACGGGACAGGGGAAACACCGGGGAGCTGTTTTTT. Translating gives CASSPRDRGNTGELFF.

V is TRBV21-1 and J is TRBJ1-5. TRBV21-1 is a pseudogene. The CDR3 runs 17 residues. The CDR3 protein is CASSTPLAASRNQPQHF. The CDR3 DNA reads TGTGCCAGCAGCACCCCGCTGGCGGCCTCGAGGAATCAGCCCCAGCATTTT.

This chain joins TRBV11-2 and TRBJ2-7, with 12 bases fitting TRBD2. This CDR3 is 17 amino acids long. The V gene's germline CDR1 is SGHAT and CDR2 FQNNGV. V shed 5 bases, J shed 5 bases, and the junction held 13 bases outside the gene matches. The CDR3 nucleotides are TGTGCCAGCAGCACGTACCAAGGACTAGCGGGAAGGCACGAGCAGTACTTC. Protein: CASSTYQGLAGRHEQYF.

The CDR3 coding sequence is TGTGCCAGCAGCTGGGACAGGTCGTACAATGAGCAGTTCTTC. It specifies CASSWDRSYNEQFF. This sequence joins TRBV11-3 and TRBJ2-1; 8 nucleotides agree with TRBD1. CDR1 and CDR2 (germline): SGHNT, YENEEA. V dropped 4 bases and J dropped 4; count of bases not matched to a gene: 3. The CDR3 runs 14 residues.

With regard to this clone: Other nucleotide sequences in the sample specify the same CDR3. The chain recombines TRBV5-5 with TRBJ1-2, with no clear D. The ends were cut back, 0 bases at V and 8 bases at J, with 14 bases in the middle. The CDR3 covers 14 residues. Germline V gives CDR1 SGHKS, CDR2 YYEKEE (reference sequence). This CDR3 is CASSLEVPPRGYTF. CDR3 nucleotides: TGTGCCAGCAGCTTGGAGGTCCCCCCGCGGGGCTACACCTTC.

In DNA, the CDR3 is TGTGCCAGCAGCGCGCCAGAGACCCAGTACTTC. This gives the protein CASSAPETQYF. This sequence joins TRBV6-5 and TRBJ2-5; D not resolved. The CDR3 has 11 residues. V dropped 6 bases and J dropped 4 bases, with 6 bases sitting between them. Germline CDR1 reads MNHEY; CDR2 reads SVGAGI.

The chain links TRBV7-2 to TRBJ1-5; 10 nucleotides align to TRBD1. Germline V gene sequence: CDR1 SGHTA, CDR2 FQGNSA. This CDR3 contains 15 residues. V lost 5 bases, J lost 6 bases, and 7 bases stayed unmatched. CDR3 DNA sequence: TGTGCCAGCAGCCCCAGGGGACAGGGGATTCAGCCCCAGCATTTT. It codes for CASSPRGQGIQPQHF.

This clone was counted only a few times. The chain carries TRBV6-5 and TRBJ2-2, with TRBD2 matching 10 bases. This CDR3 contains 14 residues. V lost 6 bases, J lost 5 bases, and 3 bases stayed unmatched. CDR1 is MNHEY, CDR2 SVGAGI, per germline. CDR3 sequence reads: CASRAGGRTGELFF. The CDR3 coding sequence is TGTGCCAGCAGAGCGGGAGGGCGGACCGGGGAGCTGTTTTTT.

The CDR3 protein is CASSNSGRAQYF. Written as DNA, the CDR3 is TGTGCCAGTAGTAATAGCGGGAGGGCCCAGTACTTC. V usage is TRBV19 and J usage is TRBJ2-5; 11 bases agree with TRBD2. V gave up 4 bases and J gave up 9 bases; unmatched junction bases: 1. Germline values: CDR1 LNHDA, CDR2 SQIVND (reference sequence). The CDR3 covers 12 residues.

V is TRBV5-4 and J is TRBJ2-1; TRBD2 might be the D (6 bases). V was cut by 9 bases and J by 7 bases, with 20 bases left in between. This CDR3 contains 14 residues. The germline gives CDR1 SGHNT, CDR2 YYREEE (reference sequence). This chain's CDR3 is CATTRREVGNEQFF. CDR3 nucleotide sequence: TGTGCCACCACTAGGAGGGAGGTGGGAAATGAGCAGTTCTTC. Complete variable domain (other parts from reference TRBV5-4 and TRBJ2-1): ETGVTQSPTHLIKTRGQQVTLRCSSQSGHNTVSWYQQALGQGPQFIFQYYREEENGRGNFPPRFSGLQFPNYSSELNVNALELDDSALYLCATTRREVGNEQFFGPGTRLTVL.

This rearrangement joins TRBV2 to TRBJ2-1; D is unresolved. V lost 0 bases and J 9 bases, leaving 9 bases between the germline ends. This CDR3 has 13 amino acids. Germline V CDR1 and CDR2: SNHLY, FYNNEI. The CDR3: CASSEALGGEQFF. In DNA, the CDR3 is TGTGCCAGCAGTGAAGCCCTAGGTGGTGAGCAGTTCTTC. The complete variable domain, with remaining parts taken from reference TRBV2 and TRBJ2-1, reads EPEVTQTPSHQVTQMGQEVILRCVPISNHLYFYWYRQILGQKVEFLVSFYNNEISEKSEIFDDQFSVERPDGSNFTLKIRSTKLEDSAMYFCASSEALGGEQFFGPGTRLTVL.